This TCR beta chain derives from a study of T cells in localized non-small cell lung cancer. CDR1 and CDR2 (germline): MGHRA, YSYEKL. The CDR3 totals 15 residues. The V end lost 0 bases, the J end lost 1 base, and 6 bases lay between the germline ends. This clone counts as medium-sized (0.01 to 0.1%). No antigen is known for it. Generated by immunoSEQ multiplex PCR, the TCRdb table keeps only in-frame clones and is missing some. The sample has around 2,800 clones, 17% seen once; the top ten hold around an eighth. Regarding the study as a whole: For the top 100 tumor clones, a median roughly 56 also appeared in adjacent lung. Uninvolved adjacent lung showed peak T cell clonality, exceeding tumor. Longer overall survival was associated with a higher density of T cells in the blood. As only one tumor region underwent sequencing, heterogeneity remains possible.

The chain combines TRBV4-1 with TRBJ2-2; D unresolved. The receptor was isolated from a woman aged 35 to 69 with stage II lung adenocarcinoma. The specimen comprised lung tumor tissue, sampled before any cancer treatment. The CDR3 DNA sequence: TGCGCCAGCAGCCAAGATCGACGGAACACCGGGGAGCTGTTTTTT. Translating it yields CASSQDRRNTGELFF.